A single sample gave rise to the 13 T cell receptor beta chains below, sequenced in a study of regulatory T cells in long-lasting Graves disease. CDR3 regions were amplified by Arm-PCR using iRepertoire HTBI primers to build TCR beta libraries. MiXCR was run by TCRdb on the multiplex PCR reads, yielding one entry per CDR3 protein. Of 420,000 or so distinct CDR3 sequences in the sample, 20% to 25% are singletons; the top ten hold roughly 28%. Time point: persistent/refractory GD, antithyroid drugs over 5 years with positive TRAb. Making the TCR library involved RNA that had been extracted from PBMCs. Sample: peripheral blood mononuclear cells (PBMCs), taken when the disease was refractory, from a patient treated with antithyroid drugs. All receptors derive from a female donor with Graves disease.

The CDR3 protein is CASSSTSGAHNEQFF. The CDR3 DNA is TGTGCCAGCAGTTCGACTAGCGGAGCACACAATGAGCAGTTCTTC. V usage is TRBV11-2 and J usage is TRBJ2-1; 9 bases line up with TRBD2. V was pared by 6 bases and J by 5 bases, with 8 bases of the junction left unmatched. Germline V gene sequence: CDR1 SGHAT, CDR2 FQNNGV. The length of the CDR3 is 15 residues.

The chain carries TRBV2 and TRBJ1-1, with TRBD1 matching over 7 bases. The CDR3 extends over 15 amino acids. The V gene end was trimmed by 6 bases and the J gene end by 0 bases; junction bases not matched to a gene: 7. The germline gives CDR1 SNHLY, CDR2 FYNNEI. The DNA of the CDR3 is TGTGCCAGCAGAAACAGGGGTTTCTTGAACACTGAAGCTTTCTTT. Translation gives CASRNRGFLNTEAFF.

This clonotype was seen repeatedly, ten times or more. This chain joins TRBV2 and TRBJ1-2; no clear D gene. The germline CDR1 and CDR2 sequences are SNHLY and FYNNEI. CDR3 length: 14 residues. The V end lost 4 bases, the J end lost 5 bases, and 14 bases lay between the germline ends. CDR3 residues: CASSGIGMSYGYTF. CDR3 nucleotide sequence: TGTGCCAGCAGTGGGATAGGGATGTCTTATGGCTACACCTTC.

This clonotype was seen a few times. The junction departs from the called germline gene at one end, perhaps through a read error. The chain links TRBV7-7 to TRBJ2-5; D unresolved. This CDR3 has 15 amino acids. The germline CDR1 and CDR2 sequences are SSHAT and FNYEAQ (reference sequence). The CDR3 sequence is CASTPLQGTQETQYF. CDR3 DNA sequence: TGTGCTAGCACCCCTCTTCAAGGAACCCAGGAGACCCAGTACTTC.

At least ten counts were recorded for this clonotype. J is TRBJ1-2 and V is TRBV7-2; the D is unclear. Germline V gene data show CDR1 as SGHTA and CDR2 as FQGNSA. V was cut by 6 bases and J by 0 bases, with 8 bases left in between. The CDR3 runs 13 residues. CDR3 amino acids: CASSSPPNYGYTF. The CDR3 coding sequence is TGTGCCAGCAGTTCACCCCCTAACTATGGCTACACCTTC.

This clonotype has ten or more counts. The chain carries TRBV7-2 and TRBJ1-5; the D is unclear. From germline, CDR1 is SGHTA and CDR2 FQGNSA. This CDR3 comprises 17 residues. Trimming stripped 5 bases from V and 2 bases from J, with 19 bases between. The CDR3 bases are TGTGCCAGCAGCCAAGCCGGGAGCGGGAGAGGCAATCAGCCCCAGCATTTT. This codes for CASSQAGSGRGNQPQHF.

This clonotype has just a few counts. The chain uses TRBV5-8 and TRBJ1-6; D uncertain. V shed 3 bases and J shed 7 bases, with 8 bases lying between them. Per germline, CDR1 SGHTS and CDR2 YDEGEE. The CDR3 extends over 13 amino acids. The DNA of the CDR3 is TGTGCCAGCAGCTCGTCTATAAATTCACCCCTCCACTTT. This encodes CASSSSINSPLHF. Drawing the rest from reference TRBV5-8 and TRBJ1-6, the complete variable domain is EAGVTQSPTHLIKTRGQQATLRCSPISGHTSVYWYQQALGLGLQFLLWYDEGEERNRGNFPPRFSGRQFPNYSSELNVNALELEDSALYLCASSSSINSPLHFGNGTRLTVT.

The sample holds a few counts of this clonotype. This chain joins TRBV7-8 and TRBJ2-2; no definite D call. The CDR3 totals 12 residues. Germline CDR1 and CDR2: SGHVS and FQNEAQ. V was cut by 0 bases and J by 7 bases, with 3 bases left in between. The CDR3 DNA follows: TGTGCCAGCAGCTTAGCCGACGGGGAGCTGTTTTTT. It is translated as CASSLADGELFF.

This clonotype occurred many times. The chain employs TRBV28 and TRBJ2-2; 9 bases agree with TRBD2. V shed 5 bases and J 3 bases; nucleotides not matched to a gene: 7. Looked up from germline, CDR1 is MDHEN and CDR2 is SYDVKM. The CDR3 contains 16 residues. As DNA, the CDR3 is TGTGCCAGCAGTCCCCCGACTAGCGGCTACACCGGGGAGCTGTTTTTT. This codes for CASSPPTSGYTGELFF.

This clonotype has a count of ten or more. This chain connects TRBV28 to TRBJ1-4; a weak D match, TRBD1 (6 bases). The CDR3 length is 15 residues. The V gene's germline CDR1 is MDHEN and CDR2 SYDVKM. The V end was cut by 5 bases, the J end by 7 bases, with 17 bases between. Here the CDR3 reads CASSPTGWSTEKLFF. CDR3 DNA: TGTGCCAGCAGTCCTACAGGGTGGAGTACTGAAAAACTGTTTTTT.

There are many counts of this clonotype. The chain has TRBV12-3 or TRBV12-4 and TRBJ1-2; 8 bases match TRBD1. The junction had 7 bases not matched to a gene; V was cut back by 1 base and J by 6 bases. This CDR3 has 15 amino acids. The CDR3 spells CASSLVDRDVDGYTF. The CDR3 nucleotides are TGTGCCAGCAGTTTAGTGGACAGGGATGTCGATGGCTACACCTTC.

As DNA, the CDR3 is TGCGCCAGCAGCTTGGAGCCTTTGCAGGGCAGCAATCAGCCCCAGCATTTT. It specifies CASSLEPLQGSNQPQHF. The chain combines TRBV5-1 with TRBJ1-5, with a weak D call TRBD1 (5 bases). The germline V and J ends were trimmed by 0 bases and 1 base, with 14 bases remaining between them. This CDR3 is 17 amino acids long. CDR1 and CDR2 from the germline V gene are SGHRS and YFSETQ.

This clonotype was counted between two and nine times. The J gene is TRBJ1-2, the V gene TRBV6-1, with D maybe TRBD1 (6 bases). CDR3 length: 14 amino acids. The germline V and J ends were trimmed by 7 bases and 4 bases, with 16 bases remaining between them. Germline CDR1 MNHNS, CDR2 SASEGT. The CDR3, as DNA: TGTGCCAGCACCAAGGGCCAGGGGAGCTATGGCTACACCTTC. Translation: CASTKGQGSYGYTF.